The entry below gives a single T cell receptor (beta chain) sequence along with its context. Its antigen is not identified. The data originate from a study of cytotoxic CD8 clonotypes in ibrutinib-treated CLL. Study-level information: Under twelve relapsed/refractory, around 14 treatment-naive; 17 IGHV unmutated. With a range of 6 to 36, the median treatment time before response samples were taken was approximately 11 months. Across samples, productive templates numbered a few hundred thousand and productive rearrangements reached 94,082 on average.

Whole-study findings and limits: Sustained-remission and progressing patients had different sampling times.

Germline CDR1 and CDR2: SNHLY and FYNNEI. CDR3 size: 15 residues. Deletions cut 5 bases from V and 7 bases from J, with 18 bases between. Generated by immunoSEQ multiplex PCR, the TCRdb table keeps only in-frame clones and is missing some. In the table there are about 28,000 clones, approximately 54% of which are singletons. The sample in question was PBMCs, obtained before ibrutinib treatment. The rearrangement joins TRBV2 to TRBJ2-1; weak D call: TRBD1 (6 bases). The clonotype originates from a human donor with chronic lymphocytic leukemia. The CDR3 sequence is CASSFDRFKQNEQFF. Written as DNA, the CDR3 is TGTGCCAGCAGTTTTGACAGGTTCAAGCAGAATGAGCAGTTCTTC. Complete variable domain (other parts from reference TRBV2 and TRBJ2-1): EPEVTQTPSHQVTQMGQEVILRCVPISNHLYFYWYRQILGQKVEFLVSFYNNEISEKSEIFDDQFSVERPDGSNFTLKIRSTKLEDSAMYFCASSFDRFKQNEQFFGPGTRLTVL.